This is a list of T cell receptor beta chains from one sample in a study of blood T cells in healthy people across ages. In TCRdb, the 5' RACE reads were re-called with MiXCR into one record per CDR3 protein. In the table there are about 510,000 distinct CDR3 sequences, around 27% of which are singletons. The same sample was also used in a study of T cells of mothers and their children.

Sequencing was carried out using blood. The receptors were gathered from a boy aged 2 to 10 in good health. Both conserved end residues are part of each CDR3. The order of the fields is clone size, V gene, D gene, CDR3 length, J gene, CDR3 DNA, CDR3 protein. A D gene is named only where the DNA matches it firmly. The size entry is marked missing in some rows and otherwise reads once, few, many or a size class.

abundance: .
v_gene: TRBV6-2/TRBV6-3
d_gene: TRBD2
len: 18
j_gene: TRBJ2-3
CDR3nt: TGTGCCAGCAGTTACGTAAGCGGGAGAGGGGTTAGCACAGATACGCAGTATTTT
CDR3aa: CASSYVSGRGVSTDTQYF

abundance: few
v_gene: TRBV10-3
d_gene: TRBD2
len: 16
j_gene: TRBJ2-7
CDR3nt: TGTGCCTCTTCCCCCGGGACTAACACTGGTACCTACGAGCAGTACTTC
CDR3aa: CASSPGTNTGTYEQYF

abundance: few
v_gene: TRBV7-2
d_gene: TRBD2
len: 16
j_gene: TRBJ2-2
CDR3nt: TGTGCCAGCAGCGAACTAGCGGGAGGGAGAACCGGGGAGCTGTTTTTT
CDR3aa: CASSELAGGRTGELFF

abundance: .
v_gene: TRBV20-1
d_gene: TRBD1
len: 16
j_gene: TRBJ1-2
CDR3nt: TGCAGTGCTAGAGACGGACAGGGCAATTGGGACTATGGCTACACCTTC
CDR3aa: CSARDGQGNWDYGYTF

abundance: .
v_gene: TRBV11-2
d_gene: TRBD2
len: 15
j_gene: TRBJ2-7
CDR3nt: TGTGCCAGCAGCTCCGGGGGGGTAGCGAGCTACGAGCAGTACTTC
CDR3aa: CASSSGGVASYEQYF

abundance: .
v_gene: TRBV6-2/TRBV6-3
d_gene: .
len: 15
j_gene: TRBJ2-5
CDR3nt: TGTGCCAGCAGTTTGATATCAGGGGCACAAGAGACCCAGTACTTC
CDR3aa: CASSLISGAQETQYF

abundance: .
v_gene: TRBV20-1
d_gene: .
len: 14
j_gene: TRBJ1-3
CDR3nt: TGCAGTGCTAGTGAGAGGCCCAAGGGAAACACCATATATTTT
CDR3aa: CSASERPKGNTIYF

abundance: .
v_gene: TRBV6-5
d_gene: .
len: 13
j_gene: TRBJ2-1
CDR3nt: TGTGCCAGCAGTGGCGAGCAATACAATGAGCAGTTCTTC
CDR3aa: CASSGEQYNEQFF

abundance: .
v_gene: TRBV5-6
d_gene: .
len: 11
j_gene: TRBJ1-2
CDR3nt: TGTGCCAGCAGCTTGGAAGACGGCTACACCTTC
CDR3aa: CASSLEDGYTF

abundance: .
v_gene: TRBV27
d_gene: .
len: 13
j_gene: TRBJ2-7
CDR3nt: TGTGCCAGCAGTCCCGGGGCCAGGGGCGAGCAGTACTTC
CDR3aa: CASSPGARGEQYF

abundance: .
v_gene: TRBV29-1
d_gene: .
len: 12
j_gene: TRBJ1-1
CDR3nt: TGCAGCGTTGAAGGGGCAGGGCCTGAAGCTTTCTTT
CDR3aa: CSVEGAGPEAFF

abundance: few
v_gene: TRBV6-2/TRBV6-3
d_gene: .
len: 12
j_gene: TRBJ1-1
CDR3nt: TGTGCCAGCAGTTACATGCTCACTGAAGCTTTCTTT
CDR3aa: CASSYMLTEAFF

abundance: .
v_gene: TRBV10-3
d_gene: TRBD2
len: 14
j_gene: TRBJ2-5
CDR3nt: TGTGCCATCACCACGGAGGGAGCGGGAGGGACCCAGTACTTC
CDR3aa: CAITTEGAGGTQYF

abundance: .
v_gene: TRBV7-9
d_gene: TRBD1
len: 15
j_gene: TRBJ1-2
CDR3nt: TGTGCCAGCAGCTCACAGGGGGTGAAGGACTATGGCTACACCTTC
CDR3aa: CASSSQGVKDYGYTF

abundance: few
v_gene: TRBV25-1
d_gene: .
len: 14
j_gene: TRBJ1-2
CDR3nt: TGTGCCAGCAGTGAATACGGCAGTTTAAATGGCTACACCTTC
CDR3aa: CASSEYGSLNGYTF

abundance: .
v_gene: TRBV3-1
d_gene: .
len: 14
j_gene: TRBJ2-1
CDR3nt: TGTGCCAGCAGCCAAGTTTTGGGATACAATGAGCAGTTCTTC
CDR3aa: CASSQVLGYNEQFF

abundance: .
v_gene: TRBV5-1
d_gene: TRBD2
len: 16
j_gene: TRBJ2-5
CDR3nt: TGCGCCAGCAGCTTGGAGGCTAGCGGGAAACAAGAGACCCAGTACTTC
CDR3aa: CASSLEASGKQETQYF

abundance: .
v_gene: TRBV6-5
d_gene: TRBD1
len: 14
j_gene: TRBJ1-2
CDR3nt: TGTGCCAGCAGAGGGGGACAGGGATCCTATGGCTACACCTTC
CDR3aa: CASRGGQGSYGYTF

abundance: once
v_gene: TRBV29-1
d_gene: TRBD2
len: 16
j_gene: TRBJ2-7
CDR3nt: TGCAGCGCCCTACCTACTAGCGGGGGGCCGAAAGGGGAGCAGTACTTC
CDR3aa: CSALPTSGGPKGEQYF

abundance: .
v_gene: TRBV6-6
d_gene: .
len: 15
j_gene: TRBJ2-5
CDR3nt: TGTGCCAGCAGTCCCGGGACAATGGGTCAAGAGACCCAGTACTTC
CDR3aa: CASSPGTMGQETQYF

abundance: .
v_gene: TRBV18
d_gene: .
len: 13
j_gene: TRBJ2-5
CDR3nt: TGTGCCGGCTCCCTCGGGGACACGGAGACCCAGTACTTC
CDR3aa: CAGSLGDTETQYF

abundance: .
v_gene: TRBV7-9
d_gene: .
len: 11
j_gene: TRBJ2-3
CDR3nt: TGTGCTCCTTCCCCCACAGATACGCAGTATTTT
CDR3aa: CAPSPTDTQYF

abundance: .
v_gene: TRBV12-5
d_gene: TRBD2
len: 15
j_gene: TRBJ2-1
CDR3nt: TGTGCTAGTAATAGTCGCGGGCGGGAGGACAATGAGCAGTTCTTC
CDR3aa: CASNSRGREDNEQFF

abundance: .
v_gene: TRBV27
d_gene: TRBD1
len: 15
j_gene: TRBJ1-5
CDR3nt: TGTGCCAGCAGTAAAGACAGGGCAGGGAATCAGCCCCAGCATTTT
CDR3aa: CASSKDRAGNQPQHF

abundance: few
v_gene: TRBV7-9
d_gene: .
len: 15
j_gene: TRBJ2-3
CDR3nt: TGTGCCAGCAGCTTATGGGGGCTGGGCACAGATACGCAGTATTTT
CDR3aa: CASSLWGLGTDTQYF

abundance: few
v_gene: TRBV6-5
d_gene: TRBD1
len: 18
j_gene: TRBJ1-1
CDR3nt: TGTGCCAGCAGTTACCGCCTGACAGGGTCAACCGGTAACACTGAAGCTTTCTTT
CDR3aa: CASSYRLTGSTGNTEAFF

abundance: .
v_gene: TRBV29-1
d_gene: .
len: 12
j_gene: TRBJ2-7
CDR3nt: TGCAGCGTTGAAGCGCTAGGCTACGAGCAGTACTTC
CDR3aa: CSVEALGYEQYF

abundance: .
v_gene: TRBV28
d_gene: .
len: 13
j_gene: TRBJ1-2
CDR3nt: TGTGCCAGCAGTTTAGTTTCTAACTATGGCTACACCTTC
CDR3aa: CASSLVSNYGYTF

abundance: few
v_gene: TRBV6-5
d_gene: .
len: 14
j_gene: TRBJ1-3
CDR3nt: TGTGCCAGCAGTTACAGGGGGATGGCAAACACCATATATTTT
CDR3aa: CASSYRGMANTIYF

abundance: few
v_gene: TRBV20-1
d_gene: .
len: 15
j_gene: TRBJ2-5
CDR3nt: TGCAGTGCCAGGGGGCAGCGGGGGAGCCAAGAGACCCAGTACTTC
CDR3aa: CSARGQRGSQETQYF

abundance: few
v_gene: TRBV29-1
d_gene: TRBD1
len: 15
j_gene: TRBJ1-2
CDR3nt: TGCAGCGTTGAAGATTTAGGGACAGGGAACTATGGCTACACCTTC
CDR3aa: CSVEDLGTGNYGYTF

abundance: few
v_gene: TRBV5-8
d_gene: .
len: 14
j_gene: TRBJ2-5
CDR3nt: TGTGCCAGCAGCTGGGCCGGGACAAAAGAGACCCAGTACTTC
CDR3aa: CASSWAGTKETQYF

abundance: .
v_gene: TRBV28
d_gene: TRBD1
len: 15
j_gene: TRBJ1-5
CDR3nt: TGTGCCAGCAATAGAGAGGGGGCAAGCAATCAGCCCCAGCATTTT
CDR3aa: CASNREGASNQPQHF

abundance: .
v_gene: TRBV6-2/TRBV6-3
d_gene: .
len: 13
j_gene: TRBJ2-7
CDR3nt: TGTGCCAGCAGCCGGGACGGAGGGTACGAGCAGTACTTC
CDR3aa: CASSRDGGYEQYF

abundance: .
v_gene: TRBV5-5
d_gene: .
len: 15
j_gene: TRBJ1-5
CDR3nt: TGTGCCAGCAGCTTGGGCTCGGGGAGCAATCAGCCCCAGCATTTT
CDR3aa: CASSLGSGSNQPQHF

abundance: .
v_gene: TRBV7-2
d_gene: .
len: 15
j_gene: TRBJ2-5
CDR3nt: TGTGCCAGCAGCATCTCGACCCGGGGCAGCGAGACCCAGTACTTC
CDR3aa: CASSISTRGSETQYF

abundance: .
v_gene: TRBV20-1
d_gene: .
len: 13
j_gene: TRBJ2-5
CDR3nt: TGCAGTGCTTTTACAGGGCCCGGCGAGACCCAGTACTTC
CDR3aa: CSAFTGPGETQYF